These T cell receptor beta chains were read from a single sample in a study of PD-1 blockade in classical Hodgkin lymphoma. Method: immunoSEQ multiplex PCR; TCRdb's copy keeps in-frame clones and lacks some. The profile covers approximately 27,000 clones, with less than 75% appearing a single time and about a quarter taken by the ten largest. The material was peripheral blood mononuclear cells (PBMCs), obtained before the second cycle of nivolumab. These receptors were taken from a human donor with classical Hodgkin lymphoma. Each CDR3 is given with its conserved first and last residue. D genes are given only for firm matches. Rows may omit the clone size; those that give it use once, few, many or a size class.

J: TRBJ1-1
V: TRBV6-1
D: NA
size: few
CDR3: CASSEAGISEAFF
DNA: TGTGCCAGCAGTGAAGCTGGGATTTCTGAAGCTTTCTTT

J: TRBJ2-6
V: TRBV7-8
D: NA
size: NA
CDR3: CASSADRYFSGANVLTF
DNA: TGTGCCAGCAGCGCGGACAGATATTTCTCTGGGGCCAACGTCCTGACTTTC

J: TRBJ1-2
V: TRBV29-1
D: NA
size: many
CDR3: CSVEGGSPHLYGYTF
DNA: TGCAGCGTTGAAGGGGGTTCGCCCCACCTCTATGGCTACACCTTC

J: TRBJ2-1
V: TRBV29-1
D: NA
size: NA
CDR3: CSVEGGWGGHLNEQFF
DNA: TGCAGCGTTGAAGGGGGCTGGGGGGGCCATTTGAATGAGCAGTTCTTC

J: TRBJ2-1
V: TRBV6-4
D: NA
size: NA
CDR3: CASSPSGTHGNEQFF
DNA: TGTGCCAGCAGTCCCTCCGGGACCCATGGAAATGAGCAGTTCTTC

J: TRBJ1-5
V: TRBV6-6
D: TRBD1
size: few
CDR3: CASSYGTGNQPQHF
DNA: TGTGCCAGCAGTTACGGGACAGGGAATCAGCCCCAGCATTTT

J: TRBJ2-4
V: TRBV12-5
D: NA
size: NA
CDR3: CASGLGQTENIQYF
DNA: TGTGCTAGTGGTTTGGGACAGACGGAAAACATTCAGTACTTC

J: TRBJ2-1
V: TRBV19
D: TRBD2
size: once
CDR3: CASIGLDLGEQFF
DNA: TGTGCCAGTATCGGACTAGATCTGGGTGAGCAGTTCTTC

J: TRBJ2-7
V: TRBV9
D: TRBD1
size: few
CDR3: CASSVGGTGTYEQYF
DNA: TGTGCCAGCAGCGTAGGCGGGACAGGGACATACGAGCAGTACTTC

J: TRBJ2-7
V: TRBV28
D: NA
size: NA
CDR3: CASSSYGSYEQYF
DNA: TGTGCCAGCAGTTCGTACGGATCCTACGAGCAGTACTTC

J: TRBJ1-6
V: TRBV28
D: NA
size: NA
CDR3: CASKTENSPLHF
DNA: TGTGCCAGCAAGACAGAGAATTCACCCCTCCACTTT

J: TRBJ2-5
V: TRBV5-1
D: TRBD2
size: NA
CDR3: CASSLLGISGISRETQYF
DNA: TGCGCCAGCAGCTTGTTGGGGATTAGCGGGATCTCCCGGGAGACCCAGTACTTC

J: TRBJ2-1
V: TRBV2
D: TRBD2
size: NA
CDR3: CASSEARLAGGYLF
DNA: TGTGCCAGCAGTGAAGCTAGGCTAGCGGGAGGTTACCTCTTC

J: TRBJ2-5
V: TRBV4-1
D: NA
size: NA
CDR3: CASSQDRRGGETQYF
DNA: TGCGCCAGCAGCCAAGATAGGAGAGGGGGAGAGACCCAGTACTTC

J: TRBJ1-2
V: TRBV6-5
D: NA
size: once
CDR3: CASTSGTYFYGYTF
DNA: TGTGCCAGCACCTCCGGAACTTACTTCTATGGCTACACCTTC

J: TRBJ2-7
V: TRBV5-1
D: NA
size: NA
CDR3: CASSLDGRVSSYEQYF
DNA: TGCGCCAGCAGCTTGGATGGGCGGGTAAGCTCCTACGAGCAGTACTTC

J: TRBJ2-3
V: TRBV11-2
D: NA
size: NA
CDR3: CASSYATDTQYF
DNA: TGTGCCAGCAGCTACGCGACAGATACGCAGTATTTT

J: TRBJ2-5
V: TRBV9
D: TRBD2
size: NA
CDR3: CASSVGTSGRQETQYF
DNA: TGTGCCAGCAGCGTAGGGACTAGCGGGCGCCAAGAGACCCAGTACTTC

J: TRBJ1-2
V: TRBV14
D: NA
size: medium-sized
CDR3: CASSQSMKGHNYGYTF
DNA: TGTGCCAGCAGCCAATCTATGAAAGGCCATAACTATGGCTACACCTTC

J: TRBJ2-5
V: TRBV18
D: TRBD1
size: NA
CDR3: CASSPLGQGEVETQYF
DNA: TGTGCCAGCTCACCACTGGGACAGGGGGAAGTAGAGACCCAGTACTTC

J: TRBJ2-1
V: TRBV19
D: NA
size: NA
CDR3: CATKTGLTQGYNEQFF
DNA: TGTGCCACTAAGACAGGACTTACTCAGGGGTACAATGAGCAGTTCTTC

J: TRBJ1-1
V: TRBV25-1
D: TRBD1
size: NA
CDR3: CASSDSRGLWNTEAFF
DNA: TGTGCCAGCAGTGACTCGAGGGGGCTTTGGAACACTGAAGCTTTCTTT

J: TRBJ1-3
V: TRBV28
D: TRBD1
size: NA
CDR3: CASSLGGQSSGNTIYF
DNA: TGTGCCAGCAGTTTGGGGGGACAGAGCTCTGGAAACACCATATATTTT

J: TRBJ2-5
V: TRBV28
D: NA
size: once
CDR3: CASSFQHQETQYF
DNA: TGTGCCAGCAGTTTCCAGCACCAAGAGACCCAGTACTTC

J: TRBJ2-5
V: TRBV5-1
D: TRBD1
size: NA
CDR3: CASSIGDRDSETQYF
DNA: TGCGCCAGCAGCATAGGGGACAGGGATTCGGAGACCCAGTACTTC

J: TRBJ1-1
V: TRBV18
D: NA
size: NA
CDR3: CASSPKSPTLNTEAFF
DNA: TGTGCCAGCTCACCAAAAAGTCCAACCCTGAACACTGAAGCTTTCTTT

J: TRBJ1-2
V: TRBV19
D: NA
size: NA
CDR3: CASSIDPFSRHYGYTF
DNA: TGTGCCAGTAGTATAGATCCCTTCTCTCGGCACTATGGCTACACCTTC